This T cell receptor (beta chain) was obtained from a study of graft-versus-host responses after intestinal transplantation. Background on the study: Induction with anti-thymocyte globulin, then tacrolimus and steroids for approximately three years, was given to all recipients. Study outcomes and limitations: Within the allografts of patients who had graft-donor T cell macrochimerism, graft-versus-host to host-versus-graft clonal ratios were high.

Some clones are missing from TCRdb's copy, which holds only in-frame ones; the method was immunoSEQ multiplex PCR. Of some 95,000 clones detected, roughly 90% appear once; the ten largest clones hold around 0.53%. Points on this clone: Its target is unknown.

Sequences were derived from unstimulated CD8+ T cells sorted from spleen or lymph node cells, sampled before intestinal transplant. The sequence was obtained from a human donor who received an intestinal transplant.

CDR3 DNA sequence: TGCGCCAGCAGCCAAGAATGGTTAGCCGCGAATTCACCCCTCCACTTT. Amino acids: CASSQEWLAANSPLHF. The rearrangement links TRBV4-1 to TRBJ1-6; no reliable D call. The CDR3 length is 16 residues. Germline V gene lookup returns CDR1 MGHRA and CDR2 YSYEKL. Trimming took off 0 bases at V and 7 bases at J, with 13 bases between the two ends.